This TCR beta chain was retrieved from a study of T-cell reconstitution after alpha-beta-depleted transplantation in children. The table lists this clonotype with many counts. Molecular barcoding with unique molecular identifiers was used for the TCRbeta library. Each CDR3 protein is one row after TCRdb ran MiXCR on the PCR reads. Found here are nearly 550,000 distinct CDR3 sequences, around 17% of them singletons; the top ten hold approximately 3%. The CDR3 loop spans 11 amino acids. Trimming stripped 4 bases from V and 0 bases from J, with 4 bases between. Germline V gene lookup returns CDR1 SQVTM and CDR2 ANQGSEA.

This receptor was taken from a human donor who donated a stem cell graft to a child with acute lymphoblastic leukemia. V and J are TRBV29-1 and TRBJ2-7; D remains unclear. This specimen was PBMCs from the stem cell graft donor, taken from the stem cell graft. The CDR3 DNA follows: TGCAGCGTTGTTAGCTCCTACGAGCAGTACTTC. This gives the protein CSVVSSYEQYF.